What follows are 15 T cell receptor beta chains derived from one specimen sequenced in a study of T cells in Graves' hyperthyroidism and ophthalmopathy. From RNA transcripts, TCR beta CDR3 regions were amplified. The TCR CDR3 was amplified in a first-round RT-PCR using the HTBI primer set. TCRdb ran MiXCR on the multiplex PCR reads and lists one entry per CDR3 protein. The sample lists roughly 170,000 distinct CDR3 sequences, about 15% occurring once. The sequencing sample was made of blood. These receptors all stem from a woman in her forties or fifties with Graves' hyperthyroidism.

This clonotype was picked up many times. The CDR3 reads CASSQDKGGYEQYF. CDR3 nucleotides: TGTGCCAGCAGCCAAGATAAGGGGGGCTACGAGCAGTACTTC. The chain has TRBV4-2 and TRBJ2-7, with D perhaps assigned TRBD1 or TRBD2 (6 bases each). Germline CDR1 is LGHNA and CDR2 is YNFKEQ. This CDR3 region has 14 residues. The V and J ends lost 0 bases and 3 bases respectively, with 9 bases between them.

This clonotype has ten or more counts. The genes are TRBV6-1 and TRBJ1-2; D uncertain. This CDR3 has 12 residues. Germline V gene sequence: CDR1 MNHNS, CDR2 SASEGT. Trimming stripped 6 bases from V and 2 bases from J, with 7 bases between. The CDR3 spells CASSQDNYGYTF. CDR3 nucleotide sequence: TGTGCCAGCAGCCAGGACAACTATGGCTACACCTTC.

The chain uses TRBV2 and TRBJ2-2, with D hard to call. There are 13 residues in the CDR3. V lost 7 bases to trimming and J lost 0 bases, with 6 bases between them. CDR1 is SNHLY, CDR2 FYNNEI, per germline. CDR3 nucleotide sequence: TGTGCCAGCACAACCTCGAACACCGGGGAGCTGTTTTTT. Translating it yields CASTTSNTGELFF.

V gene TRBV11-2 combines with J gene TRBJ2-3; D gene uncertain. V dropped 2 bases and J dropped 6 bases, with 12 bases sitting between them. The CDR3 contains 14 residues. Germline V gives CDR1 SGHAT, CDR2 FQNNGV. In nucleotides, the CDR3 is TGTGCCAGCAGCTTACCGGCAGTGAGGGATACGCAGTATTTT. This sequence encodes CASSLPAVRDTQYF. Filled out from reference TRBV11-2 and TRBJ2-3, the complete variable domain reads EAGVAQSPRYKIIEKRQSVAFWCNPISGHATLYWYQQILGQGPKLLIQFQNNGVVDDSQLPKDRFSAERLKGVDSTLKIQPAKLEDSAVYLCASSLPAVRDTQYFGPGTRLTVL.

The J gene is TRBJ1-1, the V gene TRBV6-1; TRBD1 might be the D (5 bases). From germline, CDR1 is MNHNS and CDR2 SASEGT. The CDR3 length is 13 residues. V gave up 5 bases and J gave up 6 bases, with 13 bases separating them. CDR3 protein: CASSTRDPPEAFF. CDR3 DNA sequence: TGTGCCAGCAGTACCCGGGACCCCCCTGAAGCTTTCTTT.

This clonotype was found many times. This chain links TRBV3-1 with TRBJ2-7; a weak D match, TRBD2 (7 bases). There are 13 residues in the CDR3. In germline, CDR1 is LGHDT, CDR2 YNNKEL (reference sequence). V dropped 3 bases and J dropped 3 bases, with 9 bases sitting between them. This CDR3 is CASSQRGGYEQYF. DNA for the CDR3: TGTGCCAGCAGCCAGAGGGGGGGCTACGAGCAGTACTTC.

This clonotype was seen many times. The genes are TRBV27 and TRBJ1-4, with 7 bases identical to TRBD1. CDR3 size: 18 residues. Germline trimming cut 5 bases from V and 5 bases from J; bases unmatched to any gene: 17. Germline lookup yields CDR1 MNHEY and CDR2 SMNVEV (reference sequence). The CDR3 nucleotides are TGTGCCAGCAGTCTCTCGGAGGCAGCCGGGACAGAGAATGAAAAACTGTTTTTT. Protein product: CASSLSEAAGTENEKLFF. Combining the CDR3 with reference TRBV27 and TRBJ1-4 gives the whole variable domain EAQVTQNPRYLITVTGKKLTVTCSQNMNHEYMSWYRQDPGLGLRQIYYSMNVEVTDKGDVPEGYKVSRKEKRNFPLILESPSPNQTSLYFCASSLSEAAGTENEKLFFGSGTQLSVL.

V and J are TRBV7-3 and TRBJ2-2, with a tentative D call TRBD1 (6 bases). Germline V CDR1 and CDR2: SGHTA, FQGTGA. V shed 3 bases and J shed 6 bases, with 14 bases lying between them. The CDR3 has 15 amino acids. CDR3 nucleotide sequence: TGTGCCAGCAGCTTGAATACCGCAGGGGCCGGGGAGCTGTTTTTT. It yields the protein CASSLNTAGAGELFF. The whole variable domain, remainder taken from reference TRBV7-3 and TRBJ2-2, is GAGVSQTPSNKVTEKGKYVELRCDPISGHTALYWYRQSLGQGPEFLIYFQGTGAADDSGLPNDRFFAVRPEGSVSTLKIQRTERGDSAVYLCASSLNTAGAGELFFGEGSRLTVL.

The DNA for the CDR3 is TGTGCCAGCAGTGAATGGGCGGGGGGGACGAACACCGGGGAGCTGTTTTTT. Amino acid sequence: CASSEWAGGTNTGELFF. This sequence joins TRBV6-1 and TRBJ2-2; 9 nucleotides align to TRBD2. This CDR3 has 17 residues. The germline CDR1 and CDR2 sequences are MNHNS and SASEGT. Unmatched junction bases numbered 4, after V lost 2 bases and J lost 0 bases.

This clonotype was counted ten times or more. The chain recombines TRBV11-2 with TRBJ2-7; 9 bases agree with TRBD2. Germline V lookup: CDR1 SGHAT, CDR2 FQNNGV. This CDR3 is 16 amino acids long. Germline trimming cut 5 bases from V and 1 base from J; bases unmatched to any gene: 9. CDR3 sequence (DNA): TGTGCCAGCAGCCCGGTAGCGGGGGCTCGGTCCTACGAGCAGTACTTC. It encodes CASSPVAGARSYEQYF. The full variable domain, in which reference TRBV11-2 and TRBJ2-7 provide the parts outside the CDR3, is EAGVAQSPRYKIIEKRQSVAFWCNPISGHATLYWYQQILGQGPKLLIQFQNNGVVDDSQLPKDRFSAERLKGVDSTLKIQPAKLEDSAVYLCASSPVAGARSYEQYFGPGTRLTVT.

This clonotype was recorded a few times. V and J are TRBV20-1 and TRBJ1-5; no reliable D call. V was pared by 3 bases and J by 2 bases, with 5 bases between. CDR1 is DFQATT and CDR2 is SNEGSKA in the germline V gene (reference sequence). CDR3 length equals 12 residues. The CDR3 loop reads CSARSGNQPQHF. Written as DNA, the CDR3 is TGCAGTGCTAGGTCGGGCAATCAGCCCCAGCATTTT.

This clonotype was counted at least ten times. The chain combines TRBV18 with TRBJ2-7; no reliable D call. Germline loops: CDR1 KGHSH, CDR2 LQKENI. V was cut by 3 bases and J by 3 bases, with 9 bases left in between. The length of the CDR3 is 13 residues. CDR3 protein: CASSPRSVYEQYF. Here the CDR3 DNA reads TGTGCCAGCTCACCCCGCTCCGTCTACGAGCAGTACTTC.

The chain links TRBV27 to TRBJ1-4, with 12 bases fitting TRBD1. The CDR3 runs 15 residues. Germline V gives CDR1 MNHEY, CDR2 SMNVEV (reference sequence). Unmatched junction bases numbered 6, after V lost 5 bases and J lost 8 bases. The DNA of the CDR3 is TGTGCCAGCAGTCGGGGACAGGGGGCAAGGGAAAAACTGTTTTTT. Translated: CASSRGQGAREKLFF.

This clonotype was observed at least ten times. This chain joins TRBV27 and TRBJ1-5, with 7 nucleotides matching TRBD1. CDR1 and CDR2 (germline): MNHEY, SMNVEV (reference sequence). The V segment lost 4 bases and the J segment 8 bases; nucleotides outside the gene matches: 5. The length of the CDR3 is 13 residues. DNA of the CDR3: TGTGCCAGCAGTTCCGACAGGGCTGAGCCCCAGCATTTT. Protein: CASSSDRAEPQHF.

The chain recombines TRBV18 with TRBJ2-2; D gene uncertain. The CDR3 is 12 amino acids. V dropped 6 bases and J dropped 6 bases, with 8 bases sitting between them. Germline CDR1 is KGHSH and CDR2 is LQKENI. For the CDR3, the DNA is TGTGCCAGCTCGTGGCCTGCCGGGGAGCTGTTTTTT. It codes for CASSWPAGELFF.